The entry below gives a single TCR beta chain sequence along with its context. Its antigen is not identified. This sample was included in a study of CXCR3-negative and CXCR3-positive naive CD8 T cells. The study, taken as a whole, reports: Naive CXCR3-positive cells had TRB CDR3s more hydrophobic than those of CXCR3-negative naive cells.

Per germline, CDR1 LGHNA and CDR2 YNFKEQ. The CDR3 contains 15 residues. Each TRB cDNA library was prepared by 5' RACE (with UMI labels). TCRdb reanalyzed the 5' RACE reads and collapses them to one entry per CDR3 protein, without DNA. This sample's table has under 85,000 distinct CDR3 sequences. The chain links TRBV4-2 to TRBJ2-1. This receptor was taken from a human donor in good health. Some clones in this sample may be carry-over from other donors' samples. The sequenced sample was naive CXCR3+ CD8+ T cells from blood. Indicated subset: CD45RO-CCR7+CD27+CD95- naive CD8+ T cells expressing CXCR3 (TNR3+). The chain's CDR3 is CASSQELAVNNEQFF.